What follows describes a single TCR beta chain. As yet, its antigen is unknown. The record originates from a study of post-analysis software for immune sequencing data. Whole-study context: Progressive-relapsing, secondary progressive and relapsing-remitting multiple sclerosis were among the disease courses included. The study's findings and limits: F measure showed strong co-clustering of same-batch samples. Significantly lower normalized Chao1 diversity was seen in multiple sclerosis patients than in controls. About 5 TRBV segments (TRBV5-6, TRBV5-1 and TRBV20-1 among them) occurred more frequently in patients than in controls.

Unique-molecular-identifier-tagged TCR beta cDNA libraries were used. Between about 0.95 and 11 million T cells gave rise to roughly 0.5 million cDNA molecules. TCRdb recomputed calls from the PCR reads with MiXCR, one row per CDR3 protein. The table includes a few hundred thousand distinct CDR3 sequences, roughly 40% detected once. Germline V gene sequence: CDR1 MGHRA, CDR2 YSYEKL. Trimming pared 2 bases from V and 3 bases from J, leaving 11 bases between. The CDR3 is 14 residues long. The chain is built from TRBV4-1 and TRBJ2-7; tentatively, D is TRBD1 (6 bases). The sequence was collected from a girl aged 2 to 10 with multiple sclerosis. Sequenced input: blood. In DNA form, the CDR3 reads TGCGCCAGCAGCCAAAATAGGGGGTACTACGAGCAGTACTTC. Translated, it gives CASSQNRGYYEQYF.